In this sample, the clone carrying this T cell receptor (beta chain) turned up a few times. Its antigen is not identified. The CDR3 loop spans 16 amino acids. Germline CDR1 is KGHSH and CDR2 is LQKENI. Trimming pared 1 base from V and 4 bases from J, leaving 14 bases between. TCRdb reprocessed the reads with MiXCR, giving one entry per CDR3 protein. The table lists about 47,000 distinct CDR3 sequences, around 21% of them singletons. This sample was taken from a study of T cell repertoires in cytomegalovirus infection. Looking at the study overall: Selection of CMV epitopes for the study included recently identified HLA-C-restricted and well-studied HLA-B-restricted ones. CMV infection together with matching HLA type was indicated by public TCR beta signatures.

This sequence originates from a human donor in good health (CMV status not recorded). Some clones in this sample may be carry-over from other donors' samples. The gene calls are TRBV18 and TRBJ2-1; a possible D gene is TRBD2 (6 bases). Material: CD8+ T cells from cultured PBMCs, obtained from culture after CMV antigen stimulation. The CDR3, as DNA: TGTGCCAGCTCACCACGAGGCGGGATGGTGTACAATGAGCAGTTCTTC. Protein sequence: CASSPRGGMVYNEQFF.